One TCR beta chain is described in this entry. Its antigen remains unidentified. Germline CDR1 is SGHRS and CDR2 is YFSETQ. Losses at the gene ends were 6 bases for V and 3 bases for J; bases not matched to a gene: 5. The CDR3 consists of 15 residues. This sample is part of a study of cytomegalovirus exposure and HLA in healthy donors. The PCR used 60 Vbeta and 13 Jbeta primers. Clones were read by immunoSEQ multiplex PCR, and TCRdb kept only the in-frame ones, dropping some. In the table there are approximately 91,000 clones, 60% to 75% of which are singletons. Whole-study results and caveats: Cytomegalovirus association was listed for 164 TCR beta chains. Using a false discovery rate of 0.05, a later analysis showed that some 16,000 TCR beta sequences were associated with HLA alleles. Most likely, a cluster of highly shared sequence variants arose as a sequencing artifact.

The chain couples TRBV5-1 to TRBJ2-1; 11 nucleotides agree with TRBD2. The specimen was PBMCs. The receptor comes from a female donor in good health and CMV-seronegative. The CDR3 DNA follows: TGCGCCAGCAACTTAGGACTAGCGGGCTACAATGAGCAGTTCTTC. Its translation: CASNLGLAGYNEQFF. Together with reference TRBV5-1 and TRBJ2-1, the CDR3 gives the full variable domain: KAGVTQTPRYLIKTRGQQVTLSCSPISGHRSVSWYQQTPGQGLQFLFEYFSETQRNKGNFPGRFSGRQFSNSRSEMNVSTLELGDSALYLCASNLGLAGYNEQFFGPGTRLTVL.